The 7 T cell receptor beta chains in this list originate from one sample, sequenced in a study of cytomegalovirus exposure and HLA in healthy donors. The PCR had 60 Vbeta and 13 Jbeta primers. Method: immunoSEQ multiplex PCR; TCRdb's copy keeps in-frame clones and lacks some. This sample yields 190,000 or so clones, of which around 86% are seen a single time; around 1.6% belongs to the top ten. Sequenced: PBMCs. Receptors originate from a man aged 50 to 60 in good health and CMV-seronegative.

This clone came up a few times. The chain uses TRBV6-4 and TRBJ1-5, with unresolved D. The V and J ends lost 2 bases and 5 bases respectively, with 4 bases between them. The CDR3 has 12 residues. CDR1 and CDR2 from the germline V gene are MRHNA and SNTAGT. The CDR3 sequence: CASSDRDQPQHF. CDR3 coding DNA: TGTGCCAGCAGTGACAGAGATCAGCCCCAGCATTTT.

The chain couples TRBV5-8 to TRBJ1-2; 7 positions agree with TRBD1. The CDR3 has 14 amino acids. The trim removed 1 base at V and 4 bases at J, leaving 4 bases unmatched. Germline V gene lookup returns CDR1 SGHTS and CDR2 YDEGEE. CDR3 DNA: TGTGCCAGCAGCTTGAAGGACAGGCCCTATGGCTACACCTTC. Translated, it gives CASSLKDRPYGYTF.

The chain recombines TRBV5-6 with TRBJ2-2, with 10 bases that match TRBD2. The CDR3 sequence is 17 residues long. The V segment lost 0 bases and the J segment 7 bases; nucleotides outside the gene matches: 9. Per the germline V gene, CDR1 is SGHDT and CDR2 is YYEEEE. CDR3 region: CASSLELAGVVHGELFF. CDR3 in DNA: TGTGCCAGCAGCTTGGAGCTAGCGGGAGTTGTCCACGGGGAGCTGTTTTTT.

The chain couples TRBV19 to TRBJ2-7; 9 bases map to TRBD1. With 11 bases clipped from V and 5 bases from J, the junction kept 16 bases outside the gene matches. The CDR3 runs to 15 residues. CDR1 and CDR2 from the germline V gene are LNHDA and SQIVND (reference sequence). The CDR3 region is CAEVTGTGYMDEQYF. The CDR3 DNA sequence: TGTGCCGAAGTTACCGGGACAGGGTATATGGACGAGCAGTACTTC.

This chain uses TRBV18 with TRBJ1-1; D not resolved. CDR1 is KGHSH and CDR2 is LQKENI in the germline V gene. The CDR3 covers 16 residues. V lost 4 bases and J 0 bases, leaving 15 bases between the germline ends. The CDR3 DNA is TGTGCCAGCTCACTTTACACGGGAAGTGTGAACACTGAAGCTTTCTTT. Translation: CASSLYTGSVNTEAFF.

This clone was counted a single time. The chain has TRBV7-3 and TRBJ2-3; D is ambiguous. The CDR3 has 12 amino acids. Germline V gene data show CDR1 as SGHTA and CDR2 as FQGTGA. Between the trimmed V and J ends, which lost 3 bases and 6 bases, there was a span of 7 bases. The DNA for the CDR3 is TGTGCCAGCAGCTTGTACGGGGATACGCAGTATTTT. It encodes CASSLYGDTQYF.

V is TRBV2 and J is TRBJ1-6; weak D call: TRBD1 (5 bases). Trimming removed 1 base at V and 5 bases at J, with 18 bases between. Germline V lookup: CDR1 SNHLY, CDR2 FYNNEI. CDR3 length: 18 amino acids. CDR3 amino acids: CASSEVGAAVINNSPLHF. In DNA, the CDR3 is TGTGCCAGCAGTGAAGTAGGGGCCGCGGTCATTAATAATTCACCCCTCCACTTT.